These 9 T cell receptor beta chains share one sample of origin, sequenced in a study of CD8 T cells in Susac syndrome. The RNA, about 0.45 to 1 ug, was put through reverse transcription using random hexamers. TCRdb called the immunoSEQ multiplex PCR reads again in MiXCR, with one record for every CDR3 protein. Of 170,000 or so distinct CDR3 sequences listed, approximately 93% are singletons. The sample taken for sequencing was CD4+ T cells from PBMCs. The receptor set was obtained from a human donor with multiple sclerosis.

The chain links TRBV11-2 to TRBJ1-2, with 9 nucleotides matching TRBD1. V lost 5 bases and J lost 8; bases outside the gene matches: 9. In germline, CDR1 is SGHAT, CDR2 FQNNGV. The CDR3 totals 14 residues. CDR3 region: CASSPGDRASGYTF. The CDR3 nucleotides are TGTGCCAGCAGCCCTGGGGACAGGGCCTCGGGCTACACCTTC.

The chain joins TRBV6-6 to TRBJ1-5; tentatively, D is TRBD1 (6 bases). The CDR3 runs 13 residues. V gave up 5 bases and J gave up 6 bases, with 11 bases separating them. CDR1 is MNHNY, CDR2 SVGAGI, per germline (reference sequence). Here the CDR3 DNA reads TGTGCCAGCAGTGGACAGTATCTTCAGCCCCAGCATTTT. Its protein is CASSGQYLQPQHF.

This chain joins TRBV19 and TRBJ2-2; 8 bases fit TRBD2. V shed 9 bases, J shed 7 bases, and the junction held 10 bases outside the gene matches. Germline CDR1 is LNHDA and CDR2 is SQIVND (reference sequence). The CDR3 has 14 residues. The chain's CDR3 is CASSGLGVGGELFF. As DNA, the CDR3 is TGTGCCAGCTCGGGACTAGGGGTGGGCGGGGAGCTGTTTTTT.

The chain recombines TRBV14 with TRBJ2-2, with D possibly being TRBD1 (6 bases). Germline V gives CDR1 SGHDN, CDR2 FVKESK. CDR3 size: 16 residues. V dropped 7 bases and J dropped 0 bases, with 15 bases sitting between them. The CDR3 DNA is TGTGCCAGCACCTCCGGGACAAAATCGAACACCGGGGAGCTGTTTTTT. Encoded protein: CASTSGTKSNTGELFF.

The rearrangement links TRBV5-1 to TRBJ1-1; 9 bases line up with TRBD1. The germline V gene encodes CDR1 SGHRS and CDR2 YFSETQ. V shed 3 bases and J 2 bases; nucleotides not matched to a gene: 5. The CDR3 is 15 amino acids. CDR3 nucleotide sequence: TGCGCCAGCAGCTCGTGGACAGGGGATAACACTGAAGCTTTCTTT. It yields the protein CASSSWTGDNTEAFF.

The CDR3 nucleotides read TGTGCCAGCAGCTGGACAGGGGGAGACGACGAGCAGTACTTC. Protein: CASSWTGGDDEQYF. J is TRBJ2-7 and V is TRBV7-6; 10 bases align to TRBD1. V lost 4 bases, J lost 5 bases, and 5 bases stayed unmatched. The length of the CDR3 is 14 residues. CDR1 and CDR2 (germline): SGHVS, FNYEAQ.

The chain couples TRBV12-3 or TRBV12-4 to TRBJ2-1, with TRBD2 matching 7 bases. V shed 5 bases, J shed 11 bases, and the junction held 12 bases outside the gene matches. This CDR3 has 14 residues. This CDR3 reads CASSAAYTSEKQFF. CDR3 coding DNA: TGTGCCAGCAGTGCCGCGTATACTAGCGAAAAGCAGTTCTTC.

This clonotype was detected only once. The chain recombines TRBV20-1 with TRBJ2-7; 12 positions agree with TRBD1. The germline CDR1 and CDR2 sequences are DFQATT and SNEGSKA (reference sequence). The CDR3 runs 14 residues. V was pared by 1 base and J by 9 bases, with 7 bases of the junction left unmatched. The CDR3 DNA follows: TGCAGTGCTAGAGCACCGGGACAGGGGGCAGGGCAGTACTTC. Its translation: CSARAPGQGAGQYF.

V and J are TRBV6-5 and TRBJ2-7; the D gene is possibly TRBD2 (6 bases). The CDR3 length is 13 residues. V was clipped by 5 bases and J by 1 base, with 9 bases between them. The germline CDR1 and CDR2 sequences are MNHEY and SVGAGI. CDR3 protein: CASSRLGSYEQYF. The DNA for the CDR3 is TGTGCCAGCAGTCGACTAGGATCCTACGAGCAGTACTTC.